A selection of T cell receptor beta chains follows, all from one sample in a study of blood T cell repertoires in COVID-19. Profiled with immunoSEQ multiplex PCR; TCRdb holds only in-frame clones, not every one. Of about 87,000 clones in the sample, over 75% are singletons; the top ten hold approximately 2%. The sequenced sample was peripheral blood. These receptors came from a woman in her sixties or seventies with acute or convalescent COVID-19. Each CDR3 is given with its conserved first and last residue. D genes are given only for firm matches. Only part of the rows carry a size: once, few, many, or a class if the clone is expanded.

v_gene	abundance	len	d_gene	j_gene	CDR3nt	CDR3aa
TRBV3-1/TRBV3-2	NA	14	NA	TRBJ1-1	TGTGCCAGCAGCTGGTTGGACAGCAACACTGAAGCTTTCTTT	CASSWLDSNTEAFF
TRBV6-5	NA	14	NA	TRBJ1-5	TGTGCCAGCAGAGCGATGACGGACAATCAGCCCCAGCATTTT	CASRAMTDNQPQHF
TRBV11-3	once	14	TRBD1	TRBJ2-4	TGTGCGACGGGGACAGGGACTGCCAAAAACATTCAGTACTTC	CATGTGTAKNIQYF
TRBV29-1	few	13	NA	TRBJ2-5	TGCAGCGTTACCACAGGGTTCCAAGAGACCCAGTACTTC	CSVTTGFQETQYF
TRBV19	NA	16	NA	TRBJ2-2	TGTGCCAGTAGTACGAAACGGGGTCGGAACACCGGGGAGCTGTTTTTT	CASSTKRGRNTGELFF
TRBV15	NA	16	NA	TRBJ1-2	TGTGCCACCAGCAGAGAACGTGGGACAAGTGAATGGGGCTACACCTTC	CATSRERGTSEWGYTF
TRBV7-9	NA	15	NA	TRBJ2-2	TGTGCCAGCAGCCCCGGGATCCATTCCACCGGGGAGCTGTTTTTT	CASSPGIHSTGELFF
TRBV28	NA	14	NA	TRBJ1-3	TGTGCCAGCAGTTTATCCCTTACCCCGCGCACCATATATTTT	CASSLSLTPRTIYF
TRBV6-1	NA	12	NA	TRBJ1-2	TGTGCCAGCAGTCGGGTAAACTATGGCTACACCTTC	CASSRVNYGYTF
TRBV18	NA	15	TRBD1	TRBJ1-1	TGTGCCAGCTCACCAACTCGGGACAGCAACACTGAAGCTTTCTTT	CASSPTRDSNTEAFF
TRBV6-5	NA	14	NA	TRBJ1-3	TGTGCCGGAACTTCAGGATCTTTTATAGACACCATATATTTT	CAGTSGSFIDTIYF
TRBV24-1	NA	17	TRBD1	TRBJ2-2	TGTGCCACCAGTGACACTCGACAGGGGGCGATCACCGGGGAGCTGTTTTTT	CATSDTRQGAITGELFF
TRBV19	NA	14	NA	TRBJ2-2	TGTGCCAGTAGTATACTAGATGACACCGGGGAGCTGTTTTTT	CASSILDDTGELFF
TRBV5-1	NA	12	TRBD2	TRBJ2-7	TGCGCCAGCGGAGCGGGGCCCTACGAGCAGTACTTC	CASGAGPYEQYF
TRBV3-1/TRBV3-2	NA	17	TRBD2	TRBJ2-1	TGTGCCAGCAGCCCTGCTCTAGGACTAGCGGGAGACAATGAGCAGTTCTTC	CASSPALGLAGDNEQFF
TRBV30	NA	16	TRBD2	TRBJ2-3	TGTGCCTGGAGTGTTGCTAGCGGGGGCCGGGGTGGTACGCAGTATTTT	CAWSVASGGRGGTQYF
TRBV6-6	NA	14	TRBD1	TRBJ2-3	TGTGCCAGTGACCGGGACAGGGGGCGAGATACGCAGTATTTT	CASDRDRGRDTQYF
TRBV11-2	NA	12	TRBD1	TRBJ1-2	TGTGCCTCCTCTAGGGACAGGGTAGGCTACACCTTC	CASSRDRVGYTF
TRBV6-2/TRBV6-3	NA	14	TRBD1	TRBJ1-4	TGTGCCAGCAGTTCGGACAGGGAGGGTGAAAAACTGTTTTTT	CASSSDREGEKLFF
TRBV30	NA	13	TRBD1	TRBJ1-2	TGTGCCTGGAGTATAACAGGGGGCTATGGCTACACCTTC	CAWSITGGYGYTF
TRBV30	NA	12	NA	TRBJ1-2	TGTGCCTGGAGTCCAGGGATCTATGGCTACACCTTC	CAWSPGIYGYTF
TRBV5-1	NA	13	TRBD1	TRBJ1-5	TGCGCCAGCAGTGAGGGGGCGAATCAGCCCCAGCATTTT	CASSEGANQPQHF
TRBV5-1	NA	14	TRBD1	TRBJ1-1	TGCGCCAGCAGCTTCTCAACAGGGGTGGCTGAAGCTTTCTTT	CASSFSTGVAEAFF